The sequence of this T cell receptor (beta chain) was determined in a study of blood T cells in healthy people across ages. It was with a sample-barcoded 5' primer and a J-beta primer mix that a second PCR of roughly 7 to 12 cycles was run. TCRdb fed the 5' RACE reads into MiXCR, producing one record per CDR3 protein. The sample carries about 730,000 distinct CDR3 sequences, 35% to 45% recorded once. Sample: blood. The clonotype comes from a woman aged 60-75 years in good health.

The CDR3 sequence: CSATQTQGNTEAFF. The DNA of the CDR3 is TGCAGTGCTACTCAAACCCAGGGCAACACTGAAGCTTTCTTT. The rearrangement uses TRBV20-1 and TRBJ1-1; tentative D call: TRBD1 (5 bases). The V gene's germline CDR1 is DFQATT and CDR2 SNEGSKA (reference sequence). The CDR3 is 14 residues long. V lost 4 bases and J lost 2, with 14 bases in between.